This TCR beta chain originates from a study of blood T cells in healthy people across ages. J was trimmed by 12 bases and V by 5 bases; bases with no gene match: 9. CDR3 size: 13 residues. Germline V lookup: CDR1 MNHEY, CDR2 SVGEGT. Next came a second PCR, run for about 6 to 11 cycles, which used a sample-barcoded 5' primer along with a J-beta primer mix. MiXCR, applied by TCRdb to the 5' RACE reads, yields one record per CDR3 protein. Of roughly 900,000 distinct CDR3 sequences listed, 45% to 50% are singletons. The specimen was blood. The receptor's source is a man younger than 40 in good health. This chain uses TRBV6-2 or TRBV6-3 with TRBJ2-1; 8 bases are shared with TRBD2. The CDR3 nucleotides are TGTGCCAGCAGTCCGTCGGGGGGGCTAACGCAGTTCTTC. Its translation is CASSPSGGLTQFF.